The clone carrying this TCR beta chain was seen more than once but under ten times. Investigators amplified TCR beta CDR3 regions from RNA transcripts. HTBI primers were employed in first-round RT-PCR, then a second-round multiplex PCR followed. TCRdb re-called the multiplex PCR reads with MiXCR, one entry per CDR3 protein. This sample has about 400,000 distinct CDR3 sequences, with 15% found just once. Germline CDR1 is KGHSH and CDR2 is LQKENI. V was clipped by 6 bases and J by 4 bases; unmatched bases: 13. The CDR3 runs 16 residues. This entry belongs to a study of Graves' ophthalmopathy and Graves' hyperthyroidism. Whole-study context: Pretreatment peripheral blood was obtained at initial diagnosis.

No progression to ophthalmopathy over 18 months defined stable hyperthyroidism. Enrolled hyperthyroidism patients had a new diagnosis, a duration under 2 months, and an age of 18 to 65. Specimen: peripheral blood. This chain joins TRBV18 and TRBJ2-7; the match to TRBD1 covers 9 bases. This clonotype was sampled from a woman between 18 and 30 years old with stable Graves' hyperthyroidism. CDR3 amino acids: CASSLNRGLGGYEQYF. The DNA of the CDR3 is TGTGCCAGCTCCCTCAACAGGGGGCTCGGCGGATACGAGCAGTACTTC. The full variable domain, completed using reference TRBV18 and TRBJ2-7, is NAGVMQNPRHLVRRRGQEARLRCSPMKGHSHVYWYRQLPEEGLKFMVYLQKENIIDESGMPKERFSAEFPKEGPSILRIQQVVRGDSAAYFCASSLNRGLGGYEQYFGPGTRLTVT.